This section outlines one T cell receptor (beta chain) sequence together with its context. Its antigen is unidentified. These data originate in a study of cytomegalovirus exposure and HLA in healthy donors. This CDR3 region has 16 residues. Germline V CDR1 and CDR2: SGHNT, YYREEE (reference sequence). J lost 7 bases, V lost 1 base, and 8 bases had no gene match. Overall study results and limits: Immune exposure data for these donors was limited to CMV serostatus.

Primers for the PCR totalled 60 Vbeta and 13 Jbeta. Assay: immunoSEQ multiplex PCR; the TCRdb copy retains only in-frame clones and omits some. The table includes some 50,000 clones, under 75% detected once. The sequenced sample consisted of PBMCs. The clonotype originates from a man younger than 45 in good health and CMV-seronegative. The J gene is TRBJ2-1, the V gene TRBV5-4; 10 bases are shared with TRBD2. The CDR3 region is CASSLRSSGSGNEQFF. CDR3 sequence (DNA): TGTGCCAGCAGCTTGAGATCTAGCGGGAGTGGTAATGAGCAGTTCTTC.